Sequencing of this T cell receptor beta chain was carried out in a study of T-cell reconstitution after alpha-beta-depleted transplantation in children. Study outcomes and limitations: Day-60 TCRbeta diversity that was high in some patients was derived from surviving recipient T cells and thymic progenitors. The authors attributed T-cell counts and diversity one year after transplant mostly to newly produced T cells.

The TCRbeta library incorporated unique molecular identifiers. A single record per CDR3 protein comes from TCRdb applying MiXCR to the PCR reads. In the table there are 40,000 to 55,000 distinct CDR3 sequences, 5.8% of which are singletons. This clonotype was seen repeatedly, ten times or more. Its cognate antigen is unknown. The source of this sequence is a female patient aged 2 to 10 who had a stem cell transplant for aplastic anemia, so the T cells may come from the graft donor. The sequencing used PBMCs, mostly from graft donor cells, collected 60 days after TCRalphabeta/CD19-depleted stem cell transplant.

The CDR3 is CASSLGLAGTGAYNEQFF. The CDR3 nucleotides read TGCGCCAGCAGCTTGGGACTAGCGGGGACAGGGGCTTACAATGAGCAGTTCTTC. The chain employs TRBV5-1 and TRBJ2-1, with D perhaps TRBD2 (11 bases). This CDR3 region has 18 residues. Germline loops: CDR1 SGHRS, CDR2 YFSETQ. Trimming stripped 0 bases from V and 4 bases from J, with 20 bases between.